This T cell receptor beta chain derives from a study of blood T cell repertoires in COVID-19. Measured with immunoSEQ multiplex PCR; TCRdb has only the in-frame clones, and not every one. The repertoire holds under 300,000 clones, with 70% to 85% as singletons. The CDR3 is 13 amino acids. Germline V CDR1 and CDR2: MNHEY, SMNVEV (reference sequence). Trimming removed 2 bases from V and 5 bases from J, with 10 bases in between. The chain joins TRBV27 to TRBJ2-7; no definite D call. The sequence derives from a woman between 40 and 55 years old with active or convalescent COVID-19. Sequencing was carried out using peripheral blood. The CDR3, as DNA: TGTGCCAGCAGTTTACTTTCTTCCGACGAGCAGTACTTC. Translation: CASSLLSSDEQYF.